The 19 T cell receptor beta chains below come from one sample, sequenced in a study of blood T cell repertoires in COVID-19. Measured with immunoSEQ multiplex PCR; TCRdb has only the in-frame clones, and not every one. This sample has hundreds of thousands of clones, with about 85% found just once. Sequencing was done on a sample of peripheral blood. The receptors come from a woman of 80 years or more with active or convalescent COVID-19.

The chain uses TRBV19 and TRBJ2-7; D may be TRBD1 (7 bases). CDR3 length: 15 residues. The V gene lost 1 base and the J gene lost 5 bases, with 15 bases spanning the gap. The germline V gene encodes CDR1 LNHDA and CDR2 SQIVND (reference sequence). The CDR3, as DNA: TGTGCCAGTAGTATAGGGCGGGGACAGTTACACGAGCAGTACTTC. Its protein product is CASSIGRGQLHEQYF.

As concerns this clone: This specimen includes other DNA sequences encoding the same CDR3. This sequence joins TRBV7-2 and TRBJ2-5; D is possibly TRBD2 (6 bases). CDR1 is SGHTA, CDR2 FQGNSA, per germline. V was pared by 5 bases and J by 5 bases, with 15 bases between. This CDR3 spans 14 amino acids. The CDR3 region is CASSLTSGRETQYF. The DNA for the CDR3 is TGTGCCAGCAGCCTAACCTCGGGGAGGGAGACCCAGTACTTC.

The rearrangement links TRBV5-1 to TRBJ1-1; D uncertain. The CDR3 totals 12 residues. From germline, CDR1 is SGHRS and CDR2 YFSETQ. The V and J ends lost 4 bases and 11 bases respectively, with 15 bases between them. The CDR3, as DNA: TGCGCCAGCAGCCGGACTCACGGCGAGGCTTTCTTT. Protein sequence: CASSRTHGEAFF.

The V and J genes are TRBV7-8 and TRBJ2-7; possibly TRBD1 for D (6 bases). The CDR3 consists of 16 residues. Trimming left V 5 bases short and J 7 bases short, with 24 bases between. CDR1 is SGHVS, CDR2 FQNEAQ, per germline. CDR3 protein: CASSRDPTGPVVEQYF. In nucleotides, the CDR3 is TGTGCCAGCAGCCGAGATCCGACAGGTCCAGTGGTGGAGCAGTACTTC.

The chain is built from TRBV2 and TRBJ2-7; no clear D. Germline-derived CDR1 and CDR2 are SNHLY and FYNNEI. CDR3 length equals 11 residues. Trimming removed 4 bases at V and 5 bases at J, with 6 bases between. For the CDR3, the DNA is TGTGCCAGCAGTGCGCTAAACGAGCAGTACTTC. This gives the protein CASSALNEQYF.

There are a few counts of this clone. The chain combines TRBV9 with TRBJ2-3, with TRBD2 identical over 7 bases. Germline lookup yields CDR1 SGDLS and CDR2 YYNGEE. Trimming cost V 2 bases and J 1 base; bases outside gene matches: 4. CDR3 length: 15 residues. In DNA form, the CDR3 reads TGTGCCAGCAGCGTGATGGCGGGGGGCACAGATACGCAGTATTTT. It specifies CASSVMAGGTDTQYF.

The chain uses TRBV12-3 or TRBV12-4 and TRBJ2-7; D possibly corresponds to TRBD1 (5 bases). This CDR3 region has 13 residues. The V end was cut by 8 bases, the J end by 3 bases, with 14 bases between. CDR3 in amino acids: CASRKFDSYEQYF. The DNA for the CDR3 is TGTGCCAGCCGGAAATTCGACAGCTACGAGCAGTACTTC.

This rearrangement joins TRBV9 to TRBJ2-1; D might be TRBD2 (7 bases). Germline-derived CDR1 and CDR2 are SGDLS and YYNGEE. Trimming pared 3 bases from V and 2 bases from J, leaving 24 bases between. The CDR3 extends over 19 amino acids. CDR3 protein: CASSGGATRGGLTYNEQFF. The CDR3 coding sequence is TGTGCCAGCAGCGGGGGGGCCACGCGGGGAGGGCTTACCTACAATGAGCAGTTCTTC.

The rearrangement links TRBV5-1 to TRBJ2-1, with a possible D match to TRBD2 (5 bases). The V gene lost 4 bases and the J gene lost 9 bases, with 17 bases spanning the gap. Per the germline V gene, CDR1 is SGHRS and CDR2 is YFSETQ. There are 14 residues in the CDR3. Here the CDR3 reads CASSTGVSDGEQFF. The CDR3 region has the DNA TGCGCCAGCAGCACCGGGGTCTCCGACGGTGAGCAGTTCTTC.

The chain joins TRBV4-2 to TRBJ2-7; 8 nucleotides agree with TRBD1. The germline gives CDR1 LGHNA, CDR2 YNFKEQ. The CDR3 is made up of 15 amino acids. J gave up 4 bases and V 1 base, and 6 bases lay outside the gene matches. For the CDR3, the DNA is TGTGCCAGCAGCCAAGCACAGGGGGGAAAATACGAGCAGTACTTC. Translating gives CASSQAQGGKYEQYF.

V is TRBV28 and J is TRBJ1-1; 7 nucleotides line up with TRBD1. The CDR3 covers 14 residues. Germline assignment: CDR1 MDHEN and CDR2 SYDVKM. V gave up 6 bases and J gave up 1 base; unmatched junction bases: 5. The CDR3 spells CASSPAGGNTEAFF. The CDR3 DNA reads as TGTGCCAGCAGCCCCGCAGGGGGGAACACTGAAGCTTTCTTT.

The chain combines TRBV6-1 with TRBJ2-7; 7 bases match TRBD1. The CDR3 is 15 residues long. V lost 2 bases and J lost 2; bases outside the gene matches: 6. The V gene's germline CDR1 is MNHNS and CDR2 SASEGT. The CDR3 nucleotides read TGTGCCAGCAGTGAAAGCCGGGACAGAGCCTACGAGCAGTACTTC. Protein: CASSESRDRAYEQYF.

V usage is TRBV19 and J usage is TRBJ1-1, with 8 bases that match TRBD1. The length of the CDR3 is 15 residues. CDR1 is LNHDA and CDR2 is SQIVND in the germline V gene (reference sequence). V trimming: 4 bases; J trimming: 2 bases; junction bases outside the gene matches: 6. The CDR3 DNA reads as TGTGCCAGTAGTAAACTAACAGGGGGTAACACTGAAGCTTTCTTT. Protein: CASSKLTGGNTEAFF.

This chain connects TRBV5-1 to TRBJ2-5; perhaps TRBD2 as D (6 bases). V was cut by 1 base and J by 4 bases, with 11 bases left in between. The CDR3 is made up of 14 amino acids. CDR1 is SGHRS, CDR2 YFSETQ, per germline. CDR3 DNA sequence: TGCGCCAGCAGCTTGAATCAGGGAGGAGAGACCCAGTACTTC. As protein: CASSLNQGGETQYF.

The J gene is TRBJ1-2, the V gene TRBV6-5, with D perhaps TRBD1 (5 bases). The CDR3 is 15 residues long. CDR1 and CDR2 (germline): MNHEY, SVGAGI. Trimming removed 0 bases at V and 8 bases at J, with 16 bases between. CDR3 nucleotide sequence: TGTGCCAGCAGTTACTCGGAAGGTTTGGGGGGAGGCTACACCTTC. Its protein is CASSYSEGLGGGYTF.

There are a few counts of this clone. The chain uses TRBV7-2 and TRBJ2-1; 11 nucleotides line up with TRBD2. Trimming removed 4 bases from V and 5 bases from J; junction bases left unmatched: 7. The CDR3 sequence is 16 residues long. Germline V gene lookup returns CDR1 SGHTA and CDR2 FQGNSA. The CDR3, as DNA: TGTGCCAGCAGCTCACTTAGCGGGAGGGCGAACAATGAGCAGTTCTTC. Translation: CASSSLSGRANNEQFF.

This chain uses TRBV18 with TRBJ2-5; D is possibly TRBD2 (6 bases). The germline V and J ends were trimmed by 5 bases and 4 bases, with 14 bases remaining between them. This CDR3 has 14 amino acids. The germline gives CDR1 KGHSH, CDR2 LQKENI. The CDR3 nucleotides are TGTGCCAGCTCAAGACTTACCGGGGGAGAGACCCAGTACTTC. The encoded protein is CASSRLTGGETQYF.

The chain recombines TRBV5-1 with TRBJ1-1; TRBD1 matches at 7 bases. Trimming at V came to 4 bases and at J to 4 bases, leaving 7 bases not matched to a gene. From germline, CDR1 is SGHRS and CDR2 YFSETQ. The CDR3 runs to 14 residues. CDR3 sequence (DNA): TGCGCCAGCAGCCCCGACAGGGCGGTCACTGAAGCTTTCTTT. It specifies CASSPDRAVTEAFF.

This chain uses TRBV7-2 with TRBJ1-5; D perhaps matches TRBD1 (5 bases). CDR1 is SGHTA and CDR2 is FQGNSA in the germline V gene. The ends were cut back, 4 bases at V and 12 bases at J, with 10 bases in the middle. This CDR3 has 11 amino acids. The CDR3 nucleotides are TGTGCCAGCAGCTATGGACAAGTCCAGCATTTT. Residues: CASSYGQVQHF.